This T cell receptor (beta chain) was sequenced in a study of shared clonotypes between healthy human individuals. By share, this clone counts as medium-sized. Its antigen remains unknown. TCRdb's table, derived via immunoSEQ multiplex PCR, lists solely in-frame clones and lacks some. This sample yields about a million clones, of which 60% to 80% are seen a single time; 0.89% belongs to the top ten. Study-level findings and limits: Roughly 5% of naive CD4 clonotypes were shared across a few donors. Naive subsets, compared against memory subsets, generally had larger estimated richness values.

Those who donated were healthy HIV-negative adults, with no recent acute infections or vaccinations reported. The receptor was isolated from a man aged 18 to 35 in good health. Some clones in this sample may be carry-over from other donors' samples. Material: memory CD4+ T cells from PBMCs. The subset: CD45RA-negative fraction.

The CDR3 reads CSVSEGNTEAFF. Here the CDR3 DNA reads TGCAGCGTATCCGAGGGGAACACTGAAGCTTTCTTT. The chain is built from TRBV29-1 and TRBJ1-1; no reliable D call. V was trimmed by 6 bases and J by 1 base, leaving 9 bases between them. CDR3 length: 12 residues. CDR1 SQVTM and CDR2 ANQGSEA come from the germline V gene. Using reference TRBV29-1 and TRBJ1-1 for the parts outside the CDR3, the full variable domain is SAVISQKPSRDICQRGTSLTIQCQVDSQVTMMFWYRQQPGQSLTLIATANQGSEATYESGFVIDKFPISRPNLTFSTLTVSNMSPEDSSIYLCSVSEGNTEAFFGQGTRLTVV.